These 27 T cell receptor beta chains were all obtained from the same sample, sequenced in a study of shared clonotypes between healthy human individuals. Sequenced by immunoSEQ multiplex PCR; TCRdb stores in-frame clones only, minus some. The sample carries roughly 1 million clones, 65% to 80% recorded once. Material for sequencing was memory CD4+ T cells sorted from blood. Subset specified: CD45RA-negative fraction. Receptors originate from a young man in good health.

The chain has TRBV11-2 and TRBJ1-6; D is unresolved. This CDR3 contains 15 residues. The germline V and J ends were trimmed by 2 bases and 8 bases, with 13 bases remaining between them. From germline, CDR1 is SGHAT and CDR2 FQNNGV. The CDR3 here is CASSLSAGAYSPLHF. The CDR3 bases are TGTGCCAGCAGCTTAAGCGCAGGTGCATATTCACCCCTCCACTTT.

The J gene is TRBJ2-7, the V gene TRBV11-2; a weak D match, TRBD2 (5 bases). Looked up from germline, CDR1 is SGHAT and CDR2 is FQNNGV. The CDR3 covers 16 residues. Trimming cost V 3 bases and J 0 bases, with 15 bases left between them. The CDR3 region has the DNA TGTGCCAGCAGCTTGGTTTTGACTACCTACTCCTACGAGCAGTACTTC. It translates to CASSLVLTTYSYEQYF.

The V and J genes are TRBV2 and TRBJ2-5; tentative D call: TRBD1 (5 bases). The CDR3 totals 14 residues. V was pared by 5 bases and J by 3 bases, with 13 bases between. Germline CDR1 and CDR2: SNHLY and FYNNEI. The CDR3 here is CASSKTADKETQYF. Written as DNA, the CDR3 is TGTGCCAGCAGTAAGACAGCTGATAAAGAGACCCAGTACTTC.

The CDR3 DNA is TGTGCCAGTAGTCCCCGCGGGGGGGATGAGCAGTTCTTC. Amino acid sequence: CASSPRGGDEQFF. The V gene is TRBV19, the J gene TRBJ2-1; 9 bases map to TRBD2. Germline assignment: CDR1 LNHDA and CDR2 SQIVND (reference sequence). V dropped 5 bases and J dropped 8; count of bases not matched to a gene: 4. The CDR3 length is 13 residues. Variable domain in full (rest from reference TRBV19 and TRBJ2-1): DGGITQSPKYLFRKEGQNVTLSCEQNLNHDAMYWYRQDPGQGLRLIYYSQIVNDFQKGDIAEGYSVSREKKESFPLTVTSAQKNPTAFYLCASSPRGGDEQFFGPGTRLTVL.

The chain has TRBV7-9 and TRBJ1-6, with D unresolved. V was cut by 0 bases and J by 9 bases, with 12 bases left in between. CDR3 length: 15 residues. Per the germline V gene, CDR1 is SEHNR and CDR2 is FQNEAQ (reference sequence). The CDR3 loop reads CASSLASGESSPLHF. CDR3 nucleotides: TGTGCCAGCAGCTTAGCGTCCGGGGAGAGTTCACCCCTCCACTTT.

CDR3 in DNA: TGTGCCAGCTCACCGAAGCGCGGCTCCTACAATGAGCAGTTCTTC. Translation gives CASSPKRGSYNEQFF. This chain connects TRBV18 to TRBJ2-1; D uncertain. Trimming cost V 3 bases and J 0 bases, with 9 bases left between them. CDR3 length: 15 residues. Germline values: CDR1 KGHSH, CDR2 LQKENI. The variable domain in full, with the rest retrieved from reference TRBV18 and TRBJ2-1, is NAGVMQNPRHLVRRRGQEARLRCSPMKGHSHVYWYRQLPEEGLKFMVYLQKENIIDESGMPKERFSAEFPKEGPSILRIQQVVRGDSAAYFCASSPKRGSYNEQFFGPGTRLTVL.

In DNA form, the CDR3 reads TGCGCCAGCAGCCCCGCGGGACGGCGTAATGAAAAACTGTTTTTT. Its translation: CASSPAGRRNEKLFF. The chain has TRBV5-1 and TRBJ1-4, with D possibly matching TRBD1 (5 bases). The CDR3 length is 15 residues. V lost 4 bases and J lost 4, with 14 bases in between. Germline V gives CDR1 SGHRS, CDR2 YFSETQ.

The chain recombines TRBV4-1 with TRBJ1-1; 9 bases match TRBD1. Looked up from germline, CDR1 is MGHRA and CDR2 is YSYEKL. V lost 3 bases to trimming and J lost 2 bases; unmatched junction nucleotides: 13. This CDR3 spans 18 amino acids. The CDR3 region is CASSQPQGAIIYNTEAFF. The CDR3 coding sequence is TGCGCCAGCAGCCAGCCACAGGGGGCTATTATCTATAACACTGAAGCTTTCTTT.

The chain combines TRBV5-6 with TRBJ2-4; D is perhaps TRBD1 or TRBD2 (5 bases each). The CDR3 contains 16 residues. Deletions cut 2 bases from V and 0 bases from J, with 12 bases between. Germline V gene lookup returns CDR1 SGHDT and CDR2 YYEEEE. The CDR3 loop is CASSLGPGLAKNIQYF. Written as DNA, the CDR3 is TGTGCCAGCAGCTTAGGACCGGGGCTAGCCAAAAACATTCAGTACTTC. The variable domain in full, with the rest retrieved from reference TRBV5-6 and TRBJ2-4, is DAGVTQSPTHLIKTRGQQVTLRCSPKSGHDTVSWYQQALGQGPQFIFQYYEEEERQRGNFPDRFSGHQFPNYSSELNVNALLLGDSALYLCASSLGPGLAKNIQYFGAGTRLSVL.

This clone was found once. The V gene is TRBV10-3, the J gene TRBJ2-7; D remains unclear. Per the germline V gene, CDR1 is ENHRY and CDR2 is SYGVKD. The V gene lost 2 bases and the J gene lost 2 bases, with 4 bases spanning the gap. The CDR3 consists of 12 residues. CDR3 DNA sequence: TGTGCCATCAGTGAGATGGCCTACGAGCAGTACTTC. As protein: CAISEMAYEQYF.

This clone has only a few counts. V is TRBV28 and J is TRBJ2-7, with TRBD2 matching 12 bases. J gave up 1 base and V 2 bases, and 15 bases lay outside the gene matches. CDR3 length: 20 amino acids. Germline CDR1 reads MDHEN; CDR2 reads SYDVKM. In DNA, the CDR3 is TGTGCCAGCAGTTTACCAAACAAACCCCTCCTAGCGGGGGGGTCCTACGAGCAGTACTTC. Amino acid sequence: CASSLPNKPLLAGGSYEQYF.

The chain uses TRBV28 and TRBJ2-5; tentatively, D is TRBD2 (6 bases). CDR3 length: 16 residues. Germline V gives CDR1 MDHEN, CDR2 SYDVKM. The V end was cut by 2 bases, the J end by 5 bases, with 18 bases between. This chain's CDR3 is CASSLSSGDPLETQYF. Written as DNA, the CDR3 is TGTGCCAGCAGTTTAAGTTCGGGGGATCCTCTGGAGACCCAGTACTTC.

This chain joins TRBV5-4 and TRBJ2-7; 8 bases line up with TRBD2. The germline V gene has CDR1 SGHNT and CDR2 YYREEE (reference sequence). J was trimmed by 0 bases and V by 4 bases; bases with no gene match: 9. The CDR3 has 16 amino acids. The CDR3 loop is CASSGQRTSSSYEQYF. CDR3 nucleotides: TGTGCCAGCAGCGGACAAAGGACTAGCAGCTCCTACGAGCAGTACTTC.

This chain uses TRBV5-4 with TRBJ2-5, with TRBD2 identical over 14 bases. The CDR3 runs to 16 residues. Per germline, CDR1 SGHNT and CDR2 YYREEE (reference sequence). J was trimmed by 1 base and V by 5 bases; bases with no gene match: 4. The CDR3 DNA reads TGTGCCAGCAGGGCGGGACTAGCGGGGGTCCAAGAGACCCAGTACTTC. This gives the protein CASRAGLAGVQETQYF.

This chain joins TRBV10-3 and TRBJ2-1; 7 nucleotides match TRBD2. The CDR3 covers 15 residues. Trimming removed 5 bases from V and 3 bases from J; junction bases left unmatched: 7. Germline lookup yields CDR1 ENHRY and CDR2 SYGVKD. The CDR3 nucleotides are TGTGCCATCAGTAGCTCGGGACTAAACTACAATGAGCAGTTCTTC. Translating gives CAISSSGLNYNEQFF.

The rearrangement links TRBV28 to TRBJ1-2, with TRBD1 identical over 12 bases. CDR1 MDHEN and CDR2 SYDVKM come from the germline V gene. J was trimmed by 4 bases and V by 2 bases; bases with no gene match: 5. CDR3 length equals 16 residues. CDR3 DNA: TGTGCCAGCAGTTTAGGGACAGGGGGCGTTAGCTATGGCTACACCTTC. Protein product: CASSLGTGGVSYGYTF.

The chain employs TRBV7-8 and TRBJ2-3, with D unclear. This CDR3 contains 17 residues. Germline CDR1 and CDR2: SGHVS and FQNEAQ. The V end lost 9 bases, the J end lost 8 bases, and 30 bases lay between the germline ends. The CDR3 spells CARRLIKSFTDRGTQYF. For the CDR3, the DNA is TGTGCCAGAAGGCTGATTAAGAGTTTCACAGATAGAGGTACGCAGTATTTT.

This rearrangement joins TRBV10-3 to TRBJ1-2; weak D call: TRBD1 (5 bases). The germline V gene encodes CDR1 ENHRY and CDR2 SYGVKD. V dropped 4 bases and J dropped 4 bases, with 10 bases sitting between them. The CDR3 length is 13 residues. The CDR3 is CAISGRESYGYTF. The CDR3 bases are TGTGCCATCAGTGGCAGGGAGTCCTATGGCTACACCTTC.

The CDR3 protein is CAITPQGGVGYTF. As DNA, the CDR3 is TGTGCCATCACTCCCCAGGGGGGGGTTGGCTACACCTTC. The J gene is TRBJ1-2, the V gene TRBV10-3; TRBD1 aligns across 7 bases. J gave up 7 bases and V 7 bases, and 9 bases lay outside the gene matches. CDR3 size: 13 residues. The germline CDR1 and CDR2 sequences are ENHRY and SYGVKD.

This clone appeared a few times. The chain uses TRBV29-1 and TRBJ1-1; D is perhaps TRBD1 (5 bases). The CDR3 is 15 amino acids. CDR1 is SQVTM, CDR2 ANQGSEA, per germline. V was shortened by 4 bases and J by 0 bases, with 15 bases between the two germline ends. The CDR3 nucleotides are TGCAGCGTTGTAACCGGGGCAATGGTGAACACTGAAGCTTTCTTT. Its translation is CSVVTGAMVNTEAFF.

The chain joins TRBV10-3 to TRBJ1-6, with TRBD1 as a possible D gene (5 bases). This CDR3 is 15 amino acids long. Germline-derived CDR1 and CDR2 are ENHRY and SYGVKD. Trimming took off 3 bases at V and 8 bases at J, with 14 bases between the two ends. CDR3 in amino acids: CAISDGSGGDSPLHF. CDR3 coding DNA: TGTGCCATCAGTGATGGTTCCGGGGGAGATTCACCCCTCCACTTT.

This clone was counted once. This sequence joins TRBV2 and TRBJ2-6; TRBD1 matches at 10 bases. The CDR3 spans 18 residues. The V and J ends lost 4 bases and 2 bases, in that order; junction bases with no gene match: 8. Germline loops: CDR1 SNHLY, CDR2 FYNNEI. The CDR3 loop reads CASSGKDRGLTGANVLTF. The CDR3 region has the DNA TGTGCCAGCAGTGGGAAAGACAGGGGGCTTACTGGGGCCAACGTCCTGACTTTC. The complete variable domain, with remaining parts taken from reference TRBV2 and TRBJ2-6, reads EPEVTQTPSHQVTQMGQEVILRCVPISNHLYFYWYRQILGQKVEFLVSFYNNEISEKSEIFDDQFSVERPDGSNFTLKIRSTKLEDSAMYFCASSGKDRGLTGANVLTFGAGSRLTVL.

This clone was counted only a few times. The chain recombines TRBV5-1 with TRBJ2-3; D unresolved. V was shortened by 8 bases and J by 1 base, with 17 bases between the two germline ends. Germline CDR1 SGHRS, CDR2 YFSETQ. The CDR3 loop spans 15 amino acids. The CDR3 is CASTPFGVGTDTQYF. CDR3 nucleotides: TGCGCCAGTACGCCCTTTGGTGTAGGCACAGATACGCAGTATTTT.

The rearrangement joins TRBV29-1 to TRBJ2-1; TRBD2 agrees at 8 bases. The junction had 6 bases not matched to a gene; V was cut back by 8 bases and J by 0 bases. This CDR3 has 14 residues. Germline loops: CDR1 SQVTM, CDR2 ANQGSEA. The CDR3 is CSSGAGDSYNEQFF. The DNA for the CDR3 is TGCAGCAGCGGAGCGGGGGACTCCTACAATGAGCAGTTCTTC.

This clone was found many times. This chain links TRBV5-4 with TRBJ2-5, with D perhaps matching TRBD2 (5 bases). V lost 1 base to trimming and J lost 5 bases, with 9 bases between them. Germline CDR1 SGHNT, CDR2 YYREEE (reference sequence). The CDR3 extends over 13 amino acids. In nucleotides, the CDR3 is TGTGCCAGCAGCTTGCTAGCTATGGAGACCCAGTACTTC. Translation gives CASSLLAMETQYF.

This CDR3 reads CASSWGQSLIETQYF. The CDR3 DNA sequence: TGTGCCAGCAGCTGGGGACAGTCTCTGATCGAGACCCAGTACTTC. The chain uses TRBV5-6 and TRBJ2-5; 7 positions match TRBD1. Germline V gene sequence: CDR1 SGHDT, CDR2 YYEEEE. Trimming cost V 3 bases and J 5 bases; bases outside gene matches: 10. CDR3 size: 15 residues.

This chain links TRBV6-5 with TRBJ1-3; D remains unclear. Trimming cost V 6 bases and J 6 bases, with 18 bases left between them. CDR3 length: 15 amino acids. Looked up from germline, CDR1 is MNHEY and CDR2 is SVGAGI. The CDR3 region is CASSNQPTTLNTIYF. DNA for the CDR3: TGTGCCAGCAGCAACCAACCCACTACCCTAAACACCATATATTTT.